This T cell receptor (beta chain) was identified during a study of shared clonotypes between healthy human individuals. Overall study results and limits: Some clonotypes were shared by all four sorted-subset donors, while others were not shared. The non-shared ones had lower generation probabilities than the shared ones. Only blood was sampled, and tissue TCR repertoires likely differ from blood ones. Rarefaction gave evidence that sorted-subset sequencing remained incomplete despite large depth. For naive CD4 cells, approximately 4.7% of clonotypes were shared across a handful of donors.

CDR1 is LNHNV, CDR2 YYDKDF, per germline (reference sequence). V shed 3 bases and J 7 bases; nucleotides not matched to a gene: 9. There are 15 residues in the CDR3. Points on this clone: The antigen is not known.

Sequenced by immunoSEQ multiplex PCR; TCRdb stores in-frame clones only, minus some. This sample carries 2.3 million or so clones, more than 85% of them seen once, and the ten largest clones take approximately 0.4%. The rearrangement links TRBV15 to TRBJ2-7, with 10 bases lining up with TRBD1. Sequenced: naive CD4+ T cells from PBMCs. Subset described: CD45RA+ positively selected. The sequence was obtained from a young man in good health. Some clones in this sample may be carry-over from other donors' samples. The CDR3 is CATSRGQGPRGEQYF. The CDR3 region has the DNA TGTGCCACCAGCAGGGGACAGGGGCCGCGGGGGGAGCAGTACTTC.